This TCR beta chain originates from a study of blood T cells in healthy people across ages. The second PCR ran about 6 to 11 cycles with a sample-barcoded 5' primer and J-beta primers. All samples yielded 2.5 million or more CDR3-containing paired-end reads. Via MiXCR, TCRdb re-called the 5' RACE reads, giving one row per CDR3 protein. The data show 1,800,000 or so distinct CDR3 sequences, 35% to 50% seen once. Donors gave roughly 10 milliliters of peripheral blood apiece. CDR3 size: 17 residues. Trimming took off 6 bases at V and 3 bases at J, with 23 bases between the two ends. The receptor's source is a human donor in good health. The V and J genes are TRBV12-3 or TRBV12-4 and TRBJ1-1; D is uncertain. The sequencing input was blood. As DNA, the CDR3 is TGTGCCAGCAGCCCTCATCAGGCCCCTATGGGCGACACTGAAGCTTTCTTT. It encodes CASSPHQAPMGDTEAFF.